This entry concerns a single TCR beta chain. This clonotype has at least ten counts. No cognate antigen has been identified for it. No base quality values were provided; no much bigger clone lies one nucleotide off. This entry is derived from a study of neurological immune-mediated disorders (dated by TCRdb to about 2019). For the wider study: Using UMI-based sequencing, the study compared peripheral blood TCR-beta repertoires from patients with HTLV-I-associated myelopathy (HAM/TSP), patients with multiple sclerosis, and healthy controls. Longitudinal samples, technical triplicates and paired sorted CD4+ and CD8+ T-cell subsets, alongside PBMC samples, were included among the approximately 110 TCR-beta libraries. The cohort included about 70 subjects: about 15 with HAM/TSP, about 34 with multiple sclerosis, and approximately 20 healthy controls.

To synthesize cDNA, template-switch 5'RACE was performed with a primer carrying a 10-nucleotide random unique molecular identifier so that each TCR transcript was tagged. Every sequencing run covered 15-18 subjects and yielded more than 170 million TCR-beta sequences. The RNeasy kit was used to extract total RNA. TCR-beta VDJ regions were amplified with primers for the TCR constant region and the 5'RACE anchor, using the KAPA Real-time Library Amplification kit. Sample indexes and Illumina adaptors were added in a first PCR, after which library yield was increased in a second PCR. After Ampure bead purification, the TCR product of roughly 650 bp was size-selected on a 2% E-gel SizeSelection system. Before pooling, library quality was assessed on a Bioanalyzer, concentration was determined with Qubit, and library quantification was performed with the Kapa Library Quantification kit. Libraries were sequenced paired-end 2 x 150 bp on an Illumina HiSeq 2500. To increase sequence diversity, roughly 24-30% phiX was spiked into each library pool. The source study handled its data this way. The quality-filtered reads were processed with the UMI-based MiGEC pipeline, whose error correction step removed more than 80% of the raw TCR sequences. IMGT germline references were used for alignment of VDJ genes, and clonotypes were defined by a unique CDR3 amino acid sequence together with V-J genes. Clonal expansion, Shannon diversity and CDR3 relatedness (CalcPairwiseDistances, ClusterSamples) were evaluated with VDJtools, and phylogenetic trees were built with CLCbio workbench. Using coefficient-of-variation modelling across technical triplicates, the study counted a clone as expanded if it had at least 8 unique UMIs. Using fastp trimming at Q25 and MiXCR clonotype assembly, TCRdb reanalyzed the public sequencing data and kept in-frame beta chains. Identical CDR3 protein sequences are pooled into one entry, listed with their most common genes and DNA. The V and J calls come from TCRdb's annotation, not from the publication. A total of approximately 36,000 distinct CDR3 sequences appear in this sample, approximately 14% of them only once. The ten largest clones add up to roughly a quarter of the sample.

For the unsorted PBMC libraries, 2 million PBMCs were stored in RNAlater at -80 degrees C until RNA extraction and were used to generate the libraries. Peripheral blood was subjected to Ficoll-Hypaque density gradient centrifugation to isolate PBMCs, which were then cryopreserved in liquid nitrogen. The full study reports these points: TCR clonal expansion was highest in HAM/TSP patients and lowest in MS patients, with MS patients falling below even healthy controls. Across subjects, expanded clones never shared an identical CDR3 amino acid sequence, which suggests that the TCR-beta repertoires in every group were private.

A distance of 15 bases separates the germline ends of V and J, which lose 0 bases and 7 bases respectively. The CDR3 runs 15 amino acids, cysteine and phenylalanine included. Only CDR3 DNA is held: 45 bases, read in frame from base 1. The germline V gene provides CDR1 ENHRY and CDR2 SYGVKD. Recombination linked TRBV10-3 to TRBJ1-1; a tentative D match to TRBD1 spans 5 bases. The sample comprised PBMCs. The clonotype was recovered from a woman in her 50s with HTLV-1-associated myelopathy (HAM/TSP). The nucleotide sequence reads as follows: TGTGCCATCAGTGAGTCTATGGGGGGGTACAATGAAGCTTTCTTT. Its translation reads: CAISESMGGYNEAFF.